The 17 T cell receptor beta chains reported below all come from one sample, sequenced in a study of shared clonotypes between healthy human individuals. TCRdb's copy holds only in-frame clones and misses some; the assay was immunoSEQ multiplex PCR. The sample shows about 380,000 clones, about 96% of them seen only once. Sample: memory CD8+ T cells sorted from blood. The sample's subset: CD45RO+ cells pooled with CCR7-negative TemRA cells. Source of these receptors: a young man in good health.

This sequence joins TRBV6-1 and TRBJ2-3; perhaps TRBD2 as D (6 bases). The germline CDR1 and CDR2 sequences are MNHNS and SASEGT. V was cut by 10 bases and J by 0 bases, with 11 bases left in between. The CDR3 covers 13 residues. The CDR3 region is CAIRDWSTDTQYF. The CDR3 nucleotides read TGTGCCATCCGGGACTGGAGCACAGATACGCAGTATTTT.

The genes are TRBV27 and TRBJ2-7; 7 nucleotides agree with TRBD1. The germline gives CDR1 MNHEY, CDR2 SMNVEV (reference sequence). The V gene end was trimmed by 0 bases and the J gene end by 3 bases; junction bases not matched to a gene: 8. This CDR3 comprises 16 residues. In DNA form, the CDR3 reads TGTGCCAGCAGTTTATCGGCCACAGGGGTAGGCTACGAGCAGTACTTC. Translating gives CASSLSATGVGYEQYF.

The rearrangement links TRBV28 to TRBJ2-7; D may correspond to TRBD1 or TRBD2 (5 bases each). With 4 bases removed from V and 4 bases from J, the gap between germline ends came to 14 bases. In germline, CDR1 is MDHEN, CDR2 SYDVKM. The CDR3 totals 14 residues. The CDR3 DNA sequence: TGTGCCAGCAGTTCCACGGGACGGAATTACGAGCAGTACTTC. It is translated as CASSSTGRNYEQYF.

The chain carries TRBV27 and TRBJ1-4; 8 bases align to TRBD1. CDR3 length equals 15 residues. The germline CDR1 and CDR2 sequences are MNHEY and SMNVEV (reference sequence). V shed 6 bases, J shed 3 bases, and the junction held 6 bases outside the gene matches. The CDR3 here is CASSRQGRANEKLFF. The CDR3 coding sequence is TGTGCCAGCAGCCGACAGGGGCGGGCTAATGAAAAACTGTTTTTT.

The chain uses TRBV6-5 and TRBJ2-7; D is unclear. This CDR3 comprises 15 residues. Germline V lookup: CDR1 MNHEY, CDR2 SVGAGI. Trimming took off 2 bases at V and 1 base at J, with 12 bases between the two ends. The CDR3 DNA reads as TGTGCCAGCAGTTACAACGCTTTAGGGTCCTACGAGCAGTACTTC. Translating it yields CASSYNALGSYEQYF.

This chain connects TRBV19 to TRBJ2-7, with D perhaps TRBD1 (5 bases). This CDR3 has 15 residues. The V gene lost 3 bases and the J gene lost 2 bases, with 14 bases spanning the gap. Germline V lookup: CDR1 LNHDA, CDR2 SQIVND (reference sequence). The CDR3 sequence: CASSIGAGVAYEQYF. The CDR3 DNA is TGTGCCAGTAGTATTGGGGCTGGAGTTGCCTACGAGCAGTACTTC.

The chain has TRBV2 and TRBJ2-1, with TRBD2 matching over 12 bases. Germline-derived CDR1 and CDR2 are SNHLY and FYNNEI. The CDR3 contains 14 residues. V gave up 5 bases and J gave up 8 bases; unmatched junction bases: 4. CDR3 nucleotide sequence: TGTGCCAGCAGTTTGACTAGCGGGAGACATGAGCAGTTCTTC. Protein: CASSLTSGRHEQFF.

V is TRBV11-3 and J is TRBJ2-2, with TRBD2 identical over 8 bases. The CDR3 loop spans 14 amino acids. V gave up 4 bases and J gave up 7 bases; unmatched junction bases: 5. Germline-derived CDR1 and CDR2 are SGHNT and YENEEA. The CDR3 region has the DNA TGTGCCAGCAGCTCGGTAGCGGGAAGCGGGGAGCTGTTTTTT. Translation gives CASSSVAGSGELFF.

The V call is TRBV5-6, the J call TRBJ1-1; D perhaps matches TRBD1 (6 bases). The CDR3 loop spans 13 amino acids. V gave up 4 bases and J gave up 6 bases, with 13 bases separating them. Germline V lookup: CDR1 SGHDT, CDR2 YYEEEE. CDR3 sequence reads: CASSGAGAPEAFF. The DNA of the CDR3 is TGTGCCAGCAGCGGCGCAGGGGCTCCTGAAGCTTTCTTT.

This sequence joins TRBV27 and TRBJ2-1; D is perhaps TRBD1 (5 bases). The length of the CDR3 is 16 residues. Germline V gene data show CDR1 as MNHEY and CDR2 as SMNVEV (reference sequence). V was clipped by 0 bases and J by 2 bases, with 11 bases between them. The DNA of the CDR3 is TGTGCCAGCAGTTTATCTGGGCAGGGAACCTACAATGAGCAGTTCTTC. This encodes CASSLSGQGTYNEQFF.

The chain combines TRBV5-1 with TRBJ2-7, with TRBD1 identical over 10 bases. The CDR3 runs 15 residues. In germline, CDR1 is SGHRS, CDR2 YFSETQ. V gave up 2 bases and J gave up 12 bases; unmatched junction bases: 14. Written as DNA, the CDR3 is TGCGCCAGCAGCTTACAGACCGGGACAGGGGCGGCTAGGTACTTC. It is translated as CASSLQTGTGAARYF.

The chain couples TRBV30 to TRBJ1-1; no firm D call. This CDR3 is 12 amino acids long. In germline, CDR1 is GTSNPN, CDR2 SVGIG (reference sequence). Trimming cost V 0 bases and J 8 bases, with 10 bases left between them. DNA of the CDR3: TGTGCCTGGAGTGTAGGCCGGTTAGAAGCTTTCTTT. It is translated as CAWSVGRLEAFF.

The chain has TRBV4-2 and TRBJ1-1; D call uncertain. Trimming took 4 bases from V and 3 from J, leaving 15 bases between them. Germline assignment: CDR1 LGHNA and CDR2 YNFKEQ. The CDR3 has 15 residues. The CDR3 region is CASSLNPTEHTEAFF. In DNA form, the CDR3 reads TGTGCCAGCAGCCTAAACCCGACGGAACACACTGAAGCTTTCTTT.

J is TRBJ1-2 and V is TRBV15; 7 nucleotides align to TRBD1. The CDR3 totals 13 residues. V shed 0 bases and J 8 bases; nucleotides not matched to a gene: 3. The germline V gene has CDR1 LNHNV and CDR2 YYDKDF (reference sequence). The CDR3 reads CATSRDRGGGYTF. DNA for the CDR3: TGTGCCACCAGCAGAGACAGGGGGGGCGGCTACACCTTC.

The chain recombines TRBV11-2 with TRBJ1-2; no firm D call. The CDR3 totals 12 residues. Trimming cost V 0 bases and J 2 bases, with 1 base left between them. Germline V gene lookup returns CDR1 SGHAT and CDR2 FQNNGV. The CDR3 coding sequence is TGTGCCAGCAGCTTAGACAACTATGGCTACACCTTC. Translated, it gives CASSLDNYGYTF.

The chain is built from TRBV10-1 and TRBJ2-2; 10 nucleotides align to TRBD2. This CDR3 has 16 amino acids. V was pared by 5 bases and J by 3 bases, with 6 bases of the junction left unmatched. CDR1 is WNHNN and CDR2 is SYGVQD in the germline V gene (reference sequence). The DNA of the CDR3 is TGCGCCAGCAGTCAGAGCGGGAGGGCGTACACCGGGGAGCTGTTTTTT. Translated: CASSQSGRAYTGELFF.

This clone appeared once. CDR3 region: CASSLALYNEQFF. The DNA of the CDR3 is TGTGCCAGTAGTCTAGCGCTCTACAATGAGCAGTTCTTC. The chain has TRBV19 and TRBJ2-1; D may be TRBD2 (6 bases). The V gene's germline CDR1 is LNHDA and CDR2 SQIVND (reference sequence). The V end was cut by 5 bases, the J end by 3 bases, with 8 bases between. The CDR3 extends over 13 amino acids.